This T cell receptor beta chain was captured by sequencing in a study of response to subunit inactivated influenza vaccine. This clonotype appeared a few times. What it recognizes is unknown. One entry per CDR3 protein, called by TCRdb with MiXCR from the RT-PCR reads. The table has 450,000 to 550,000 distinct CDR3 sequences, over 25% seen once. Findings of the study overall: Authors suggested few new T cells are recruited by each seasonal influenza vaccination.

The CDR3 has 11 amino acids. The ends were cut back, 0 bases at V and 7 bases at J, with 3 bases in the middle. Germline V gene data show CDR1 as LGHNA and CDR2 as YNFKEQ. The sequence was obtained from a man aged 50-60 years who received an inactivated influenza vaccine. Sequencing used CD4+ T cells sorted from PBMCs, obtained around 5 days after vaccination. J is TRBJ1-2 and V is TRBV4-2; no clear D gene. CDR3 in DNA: TGTGCCAGCAGCCAAGAAGGTGGCTACACCTTC. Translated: CASSQEGGYTF.